This TCR beta chain emerged from a study of T cells in localized non-small cell lung cancer. Comment on this clone: What it binds is unknown.

The table came from immunoSEQ multiplex PCR; TCRdb's copy has only in-frame clones and leaves some out. The sample includes roughly 35,000 clones, around nine tenths of them seen just once. Study-wide results and limits: Heterogeneity within the tumor remains possible, as just one region underwent sequencing. A median of approximately 50 of the top 100 tumor clones appeared in adjacent lung, which was paired and uninvolved. In uninvolved adjacent lung, T cell clonality reached its highest value, exceeding tumor. A denser population of T cells in blood accompanied longer overall survival.

V was pared by 3 bases and J by 4 bases, with 15 bases between. The CDR3 runs 15 residues. Germline lookup yields CDR1 SGHDN and CDR2 FVKESK. The V and J genes are TRBV14 and TRBJ1-2; D is undetermined. The TCR comes from a woman aged 40 to 75 with stage I lung adenocarcinoma. The sample was peripheral blood, taken before any cancer treatment. CDR3 nucleotides: TGTGCCAGCAGCCAGACTCGGGGAGCGATCTATGGCTACACCTTC. As protein: CASSQTRGAIYGYTF.